The 25 T cell receptor beta chains listed next were all sequenced from one sample in a study of T cell repertoires in cytomegalovirus infection. MiXCR, applied by TCRdb to the reads, yields one record per CDR3 protein. There are a few hundred thousand distinct CDR3 sequences in the sample; 9.5% occur only once, and approximately 4.7% lies in the top ten. Sequencing was performed on PBMCs. These receptors originate from a human donor in good health (CMV status not recorded). Some clones in this sample may be carry-over from other donors' samples.

This sequence joins TRBV20-1 and TRBJ2-1; 7 nucleotides match TRBD1. V was clipped by 3 bases and J by 7 bases; unmatched bases: 6. The CDR3 length is 13 residues. The germline gives CDR1 DFQATT, CDR2 SNEGSKA (reference sequence). CDR3 in amino acids: CSARKQGQNEQFF. CDR3 DNA: TGCAGTGCTAGGAAACAGGGGCAGAATGAGCAGTTCTTC.

This clonotype was recorded at least ten times. The chain combines TRBV6-2 or TRBV6-3 with TRBJ1-5, with a weak D call TRBD1 (6 bases). The germline gives CDR1 MNHEY, CDR2 SVGEGT. The V and J ends lost 0 bases and 7 bases respectively, with 13 bases between them. The CDR3 extends over 15 amino acids. The CDR3 nucleotides are TGTGCCAGCAGTTACTCAAAGGGGGAAGGGCAGCCCCAGCATTTT. Translation gives CASSYSKGEGQPQHF.

This clonotype was recorded many times. The chain is built from TRBV28 and TRBJ2-1; TRBD2 agrees at 11 bases. From germline, CDR1 is MDHEN and CDR2 SYDVKM. This CDR3 comprises 16 residues. With V trimmed by 3 bases and J by 7 bases, 8 bases remained unmatched. For the CDR3, the DNA is TGTGCCAGCAGTTTGTATCTGCCTAGCGGGAGGAATGAGCAGTTCTTC. Its translation: CASSLYLPSGRNEQFF.

In its sample, this clonotype was seen a few times. The chain combines TRBV5-6 with TRBJ1-1; possibly TRBD1 for D (6 bases). The germline V and J ends were trimmed by 0 bases and 1 base, with 19 bases remaining between them. The CDR3 runs to 18 residues. CDR1 is SGHDT and CDR2 is YYEEEE in the germline V gene. The CDR3 loop is CASSLAGQGWMANTEAFF. CDR3 nucleotides: TGTGCCAGCAGCTTGGCCGGGCAGGGGTGGATGGCGAACACTGAAGCTTTCTTT.

The sample holds many counts of this clonotype. The chain couples TRBV7-3 to TRBJ2-1; TRBD2 is a possible D gene (5 bases). This CDR3 spans 14 amino acids. Trimming removed 1 base from V and 9 bases from J, with 13 bases in between. Germline lookup yields CDR1 SGHTA and CDR2 FQGTGA. CDR3 region: CASSLIVDSSEQFF. In DNA form, the CDR3 reads TGTGCCAGCAGCTTAATTGTGGACTCCAGTGAGCAGTTCTTC.

This clonotype was recorded at least ten times. The chain couples TRBV7-2 to TRBJ2-5, with a weak D call TRBD2 (5 bases). This CDR3 spans 14 amino acids. V gave up 1 base and J gave up 9 bases, with 15 bases separating them. Germline V gene lookup returns CDR1 SGHTA and CDR2 FQGNSA. The CDR3: CASSLVPEGGAQYF. CDR3 sequence (DNA): TGTGCCAGCAGCTTAGTCCCCGAGGGTGGGGCCCAGTACTTC.

This clonotype was detected only a few times. The V and J genes are TRBV6-2 or TRBV6-3 and TRBJ1-2; 7 bases fit TRBD1. Trimming at V came to 7 bases and at J to 9 bases, leaving 11 bases not matched to a gene. CDR1 is MNHEY and CDR2 is SVGEGT in the germline V gene. The length of the CDR3 is 13 residues. This CDR3 is CASTQGGQLRYTF. In DNA form, the CDR3 reads TGTGCCAGCACCCAGGGGGGACAGCTGCGCTACACCTTC.

The chain recombines TRBV7-8 with TRBJ1-4; D is undetermined. Trimming shortened V by 2 bases and J by 5 bases, and 9 bases separated the two germline ends. Germline CDR1 and CDR2: SGHVS and FQNEAQ. This CDR3 region has 14 residues. The CDR3 coding sequence is TGTGCCAGCAGCTTACGGCGGCGCAATGAAAAACTGTTTTTT. It yields the protein CASSLRRRNEKLFF.

This clonotype was seen repeatedly, ten times or more. This rearrangement joins TRBV20-1 to TRBJ2-5; a weak D match, TRBD1 (5 bases). The CDR3 is 14 amino acids. Trimming pared 2 bases from V and 2 bases from J, leaving 12 bases between. Germline V gene lookup returns CDR1 DFQATT and CDR2 SNEGSKA (reference sequence). CDR3 bases: TGCAGTGCTAGAATCTCAGGGCGACAAGAGACCCAGTACTTC. Amino acids: CSARISGRQETQYF.

This clonotype was observed at least ten times. The chain joins TRBV7-9 to TRBJ2-2; 9 nucleotides match TRBD2. J was trimmed by 2 bases and V by 4 bases; bases with no gene match: 8. Germline V gene lookup returns CDR1 SEHNR and CDR2 FQNEAQ (reference sequence). CDR3 length: 17 residues. The CDR3 sequence is CASSSPGTSSNTGELFF. CDR3 DNA: TGTGCCAGCAGCTCTCCCGGGACTAGCAGTAACACCGGGGAGCTGTTTTTT.

The rearrangement uses TRBV24-1 and TRBJ2-7; 8 bases map to TRBD1. The CDR3 loop spans 14 amino acids. J gave up 0 bases and V 5 bases, and 2 bases lay outside the gene matches. CDR1 KGHDR and CDR2 SFDVKD come from the germline V gene. The DNA for the CDR3 is TGTGCCACCAGTGGGACAGGGTCCTCCTACGAGCAGTACTTC. It codes for CATSGTGSSYEQYF.

In its sample, this clonotype was seen many times. This rearrangement joins TRBV7-3 to TRBJ2-7; TRBD1 aligns across 9 bases. V gave up 4 bases and J gave up 1 base; unmatched junction bases: 11. The CDR3 contains 17 residues. CDR1 is SGHTA and CDR2 is FQGTGA in the germline V gene. CDR3 bases: TGTGCCAGCAGCTCCTCCGAGTGGGACAGGGAGTCCTACGAGCAGTACTTC. Residues: CASSSSEWDRESYEQYF.

CDR3 nucleotides: TGTGCCAGCAGTTTAAGTGGCAGCGGCTCCTACGAGCAGTACTTC. It is translated as CASSLSGSGSYEQYF. This rearrangement joins TRBV12-3 or TRBV12-4 to TRBJ2-7; tentatively, D is TRBD2 (5 bases). This CDR3 contains 15 residues. With 2 bases removed from V and 0 bases from J, the gap between germline ends came to 11 bases.

The chain joins TRBV5-1 to TRBJ2-5, with 7 bases matching TRBD1. Germline CDR1 is SGHRS and CDR2 is YFSETQ. CDR3 length: 14 amino acids. Trimming took 2 bases from V and 6 from J; bases not matched to a gene: 7. The CDR3 sequence: CASSFDRATKTQYF. DNA for the CDR3: TGCGCCAGCAGCTTCGACAGGGCAACAAAGACCCAGTACTTC.

In this sample, this clonotype turned up many times. The chain has TRBV19 and TRBJ1-1; tentatively, D is TRBD1 (5 bases). The CDR3 has 15 amino acids. Germline CDR1 and CDR2: LNHDA and SQIVND (reference sequence). With 5 bases removed from V and 1 base from J, the gap between germline ends came to 14 bases. The CDR3 loop is CASSAQGPPNTEAFF. CDR3 bases: TGTGCCAGTAGTGCTCAGGGTCCTCCGAACACTGAAGCTTTCTTT.

In this sample, this clonotype turned up many times. J is TRBJ1-1 and V is TRBV7-2; 7 positions match TRBD1. Germline loops: CDR1 SGHTA, CDR2 FQGNSA. Losses at the gene ends were 4 bases for V and 3 bases for J; bases not matched to a gene: 5. The CDR3 runs to 14 residues. CDR3 protein: CASSSRRGDTEAFF. CDR3 sequence (DNA): TGTGCCAGCAGCTCCCGCAGGGGGGACACTGAAGCTTTCTTT.

On this clonotype: A read error may explain this, as a much larger clone is one base away. The J gene is TRBJ1-2, the V gene TRBV20-1, with TRBD1 matching 7 bases. This CDR3 spans 18 amino acids. Germline CDR1 and CDR2: DFQATT and SNEGSKA (reference sequence). CDR3 region: CSTRKAGTDNPDRYGYTF. The CDR3 nucleotides are TGCAGTACTAGGAAGGCCGGGACAGATAACCCTGACCGCTATGGCTACACCTTC.

V usage is TRBV7-2 and J usage is TRBJ2-2; 9 bases fit TRBD1. The CDR3 covers 14 residues. The V gene's germline CDR1 is SGHTA and CDR2 FQGNSA. The ends lost 9 bases at V and 3 bases at J; junction bases unmatched: 5. CDR3 coding DNA: TGTGCCAGTCCCCGGACAGGGGACACCGGGGAGCTGTTTTTT. Amino acids: CASPRTGDTGELFF.

This clonotype was seen many times. This sequence joins TRBV11-2 and TRBJ2-1, with D possibly being TRBD2 (5 bases). The germline V gene has CDR1 SGHAT and CDR2 FQNNGV. V was cut by 4 bases and J by 7 bases, with 14 bases left in between. The CDR3 is 14 residues long. This CDR3 is CASSSGSPGNEQFF. In DNA form, the CDR3 reads TGTGCCAGCAGCTCCGGCAGTCCGGGGAATGAGCAGTTCTTC.

This clonotype was found a few times. The chain is built from TRBV7-2 and TRBJ2-2; D not certain. The CDR3 is made up of 14 amino acids. The germline V gene encodes CDR1 SGHTA and CDR2 FQGNSA. Trimming took off 1 base at V and 3 bases at J, with 6 bases between the two ends. CDR3 protein: CASSLGAHTGELFF. The CDR3 nucleotides read TGTGCCAGCAGCTTAGGGGCCCACACCGGGGAGCTGTTTTTT.

This chain connects TRBV7-2 to TRBJ2-5; 9 bases match TRBD1. The CDR3 loop spans 14 amino acids. V lost 5 bases, J lost 5 bases, and 6 bases stayed unmatched. Germline CDR1 and CDR2: SGHTA and FQGNSA. CDR3 in DNA: TGTGCCAGCAGCGTACAGGGGGCGAGGGAGACCCAGTACTTC. This codes for CASSVQGARETQYF.

As for this clonotype: A junction end diverges from the germline sequence, so it may reflect a read error. The V and J genes are TRBV4-1 and TRBJ1-4; D is undetermined. The CDR3 contains 16 residues. Germline loops: CDR1 MGHRA, CDR2 YSYEKL. CDR3 residues: CASSSMMGSTNEKLFF. For the CDR3, the DNA is TGTGCCAGCAGCAGCATGATGGGGTCAACTAATGAAAAACTGTTTTTT.

This clonotype has a count of ten or more. This chain uses TRBV7-8 with TRBJ1-1; no clear D. CDR1 is SGHVS and CDR2 is FQNEAQ in the germline V gene. The CDR3 sequence is 17 residues long. V lost 0 bases, J lost 1 base, and 15 bases lay in between. This CDR3 reads CASSLARGRLSNTEAFF. CDR3 DNA sequence: TGTGCCAGCAGCTTAGCGCGGGGTCGGCTTTCGAACACTGAAGCTTTCTTT.

This clonotype has at least ten counts. The chain couples TRBV7-2 to TRBJ1-6, with 7 bases fitting TRBD1. CDR1 is SGHTA and CDR2 is FQGNSA in the germline V gene. This CDR3 has 16 amino acids. The V gene end was trimmed by 5 bases and the J gene end by 4 bases; junction bases not matched to a gene: 8. Here the CDR3 reads CASSRTGAQYNSPLHF. The CDR3 region has the DNA TGTGCCAGCAGCCGAACAGGGGCCCAATATAATTCACCCCTCCACTTT.

This clonotype was found a few times. This chain links TRBV7-2 with TRBJ2-2; a possible D gene is TRBD1 (6 bases). The CDR3 is made up of 15 amino acids. CDR1 is SGHTA and CDR2 is FQGNSA in the germline V gene. Trimming removed 5 bases at V and 4 bases at J, with 14 bases between. CDR3: CASSPGDRSTGELFF. CDR3 in DNA: TGTGCCAGCAGCCCAGGGGACCGCTCCACCGGGGAGCTGTTTTTT.